The clone carrying this T cell receptor (beta chain) was observed a few times. The CDR3 consists of 12 residues. Trimming removed 8 bases at V and 5 bases at J, with 12 bases between. From germline, CDR1 is MNHNY and CDR2 SVGAGI (reference sequence). These data originate in a study of blood T cell repertoires in COVID-19. Authors' processing steps: Nucleated cell counts were estimated from reference gene primer amplification. The protocol was immunoSEQ multiplex PCR, while the TCRdb copy is restricted to in-frame clones and leaves out a portion. V and J calls and clone size are given by that table; D and trimming were obtained from the DNA. The sample has about 200,000 clones, around nine tenths seen once.

The clonotype was recovered from a man aged 60 to 75 with acute or convalescent COVID-19. This chain joins TRBV6-6 and TRBJ2-5; possibly TRBD2 for D (6 bases). The sequenced sample was peripheral blood. Here the CDR3 DNA reads TGTGCCAGCGGGAGGACCGGGGAGACCCAGTACTTC. Translation gives CASGRTGETQYF.